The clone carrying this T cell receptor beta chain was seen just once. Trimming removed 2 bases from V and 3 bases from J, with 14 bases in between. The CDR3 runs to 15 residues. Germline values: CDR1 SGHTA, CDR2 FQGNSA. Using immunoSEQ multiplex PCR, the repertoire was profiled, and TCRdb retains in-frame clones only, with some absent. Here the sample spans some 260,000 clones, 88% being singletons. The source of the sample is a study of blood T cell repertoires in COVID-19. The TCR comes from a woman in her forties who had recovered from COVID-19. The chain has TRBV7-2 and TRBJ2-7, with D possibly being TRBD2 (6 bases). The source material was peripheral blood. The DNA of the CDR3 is TGTGCCAGCAGCTTAACCCGAGGGCGGGGCTACGAGCAGTACTTC. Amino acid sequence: CASSLTRGRGYEQYF.